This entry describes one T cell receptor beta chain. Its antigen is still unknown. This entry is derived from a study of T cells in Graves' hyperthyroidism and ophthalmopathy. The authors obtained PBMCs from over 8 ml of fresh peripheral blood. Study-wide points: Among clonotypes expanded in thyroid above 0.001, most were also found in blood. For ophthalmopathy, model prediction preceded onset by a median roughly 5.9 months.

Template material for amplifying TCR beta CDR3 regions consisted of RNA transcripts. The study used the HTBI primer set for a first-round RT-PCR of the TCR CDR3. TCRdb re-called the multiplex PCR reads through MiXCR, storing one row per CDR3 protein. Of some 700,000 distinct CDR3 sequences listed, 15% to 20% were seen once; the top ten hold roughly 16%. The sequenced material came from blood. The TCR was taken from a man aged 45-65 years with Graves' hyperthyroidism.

The CDR3 bases are TGTGCCAGCACCGCGGCCTCTCCACCCTACGAGCAGTACTTC. Its translation: CASTAASPPYEQYF. The chain employs TRBV6-1 and TRBJ2-7; D remains ambiguous. The V gene lost 7 bases and the J gene lost 2 bases, with 15 bases spanning the gap. This CDR3 is built from 14 residues. Germline-derived CDR1 and CDR2 are MNHNS and SASEGT.